These 23 T cell receptor beta chains share one sample of origin, sequenced in a study of T cells after posttransplantation cyclophosphamide. Method: immunoSEQ multiplex PCR; TCRdb's copy keeps in-frame clones and lacks some. Found here are roughly 18,000 clones, around four fifths of them singletons; the top ten hold over 7.5%. Sequencing was carried out using memory CD4+ T cells sorted from blood. These receptors were collected from a man aged 25-45 years in good health and a related stem cell transplant donor.

This clone has a handful of counts. This chain links TRBV5-1 with TRBJ2-7; possible D gene TRBD1, 6 bases. Germline CDR1 reads SGHRS; CDR2 reads YFSETQ. There are 13 residues in the CDR3. Trimming took off 5 bases at V and 7 bases at J, with 16 bases between the two ends. Written as DNA, the CDR3 is TGCGCCAGCAGAATAAACAGGGACGGTGAGCAGTACTTC. It specifies CASRINRDGEQYF.

The chain combines TRBV6-5 with TRBJ1-4; 9 bases agree with TRBD1. There are 14 residues in the CDR3. The V gene's germline CDR1 is MNHEY and CDR2 SVGAGI. The J segment lost 10 bases and the V segment lost 6 bases, leaving 9 bases of the junction unmatched. DNA for the CDR3: TGTGCCAGCAGATACAGGGGGCGCTTTGGAAAACTGTTTTTT. Translating it yields CASRYRGRFGKLFF.

This clone has just a few counts. The chain links TRBV19 to TRBJ1-5, with 8 bases identical to TRBD1. Germline CDR1 and CDR2: LNHDA and SQIVND (reference sequence). The CDR3 is made up of 17 amino acids. The trim removed 2 bases at V and 4 bases at J, leaving 10 bases unmatched. The CDR3 DNA sequence: TGTGCCAGTAGTATACCCCCGGTGACAGGGGCAAATCAGCCCCAGCATTTT. As protein: CASSIPPVTGANQPQHF.

The chain uses TRBV28 and TRBJ1-1, with no clear D. This CDR3 contains 14 residues. Trimming removed 5 bases at V and 1 base at J, with 11 bases between. From germline, CDR1 is MDHEN and CDR2 SYDVKM. The CDR3 coding sequence is TGTGCCAGCAGTCAGCAGGTTAGGAACACTGAAGCTTTCTTT. It encodes CASSQQVRNTEAFF.

The CDR3 DNA is TGTGCCAGCAGCTCCGGGACAGGGGGGTTGGAAAAACTGTTTTTT. Protein product: CASSSGTGGLEKLFF. This chain connects TRBV7-9 to TRBJ1-4; 11 bases fit TRBD1. Trimming removed 4 bases from V and 8 bases from J; junction bases left unmatched: 6. Germline loops: CDR1 SEHNR, CDR2 FQNEAQ (reference sequence). The CDR3 contains 15 residues. Full variable domain (outside the CDR3, taken from reference TRBV7-9 and TRBJ1-4): DTGVSQNPRHKITKRGQNVTFRCDPISEHNRLYWYRQTLGQGPEFLTYFQNEAQLEKSRLLSDRFSAERPKGSFSTLEIQRTEQGDSAMYLCASSSGTGGLEKLFFGSGTQLSVL.

This chain joins TRBV28 and TRBJ1-5; 12 bases line up with TRBD1. CDR1 and CDR2 from the germline V gene are MDHEN and SYDVKM. The CDR3 has 18 amino acids. With 4 bases clipped from V and 2 bases from J, the junction kept 9 bases outside the gene matches. The CDR3 DNA reads as TGTGCCAGCAGTTCGTCCGGGACAGGGGGCGGTGGCAATCAGCCCCAGCATTTT. The encoded protein is CASSSSGTGGGGNQPQHF. The entire variable domain, with the rest obtained from reference TRBV28 and TRBJ1-5, is as follows: DVKVTQSSRYLVKRTGEKVFLECVQDMDHENMFWYRQDPGLGLRLIYFSYDVKMKEKGDIPEGYSVSREKKERFSLILESASTNQTSMYLCASSSSGTGGGGNQPQHFGDGTRLSIL.

This clone was seen a handful of times. The genes are TRBV9 and TRBJ2-2, with D hard to call. V was cut by 0 bases and J by 2 bases, with 11 bases left in between. CDR1 is SGDLS, CDR2 YYNGEE, per germline. The CDR3 consists of 16 residues. CDR3 region: CASSVVSSVNTGELFF. DNA of the CDR3: TGTGCCAGCAGCGTAGTATCAAGCGTTAACACCGGGGAGCTGTTTTTT.

The genes are TRBV4-2 and TRBJ2-5; tentative D call: TRBD2 (5 bases). This CDR3 has 17 amino acids. V lost 0 bases and J 0 bases, leaving 14 bases between the germline ends. Looked up from germline, CDR1 is LGHNA and CDR2 is YNFKEQ. The CDR3 sequence is CASSQETRAAYQETQYF. The DNA for the CDR3 is TGTGCCAGCAGCCAAGAAACTAGGGCAGCTTACCAAGAGACCCAGTACTTC.

V and J are TRBV15 and TRBJ2-1; TRBD2 matches 11 bases. Germline trimming cut 1 base from V and 12 bases from J; bases unmatched to any gene: 11. Germline V gene lookup returns CDR1 LNHNV and CDR2 YYDKDF (reference sequence). This CDR3 region has 16 residues. CDR3: CATSRATSGGPSVQFF. The CDR3 nucleotides read TGTGCCACCAGCAGAGCAACTAGCGGGGGCCCGAGTGTGCAGTTCTTC.

This sequence joins TRBV19 and TRBJ1-2; D gene unclear. CDR3 length: 13 amino acids. From germline, CDR1 is LNHDA and CDR2 SQIVND (reference sequence). Trimming removed 4 bases at V and 3 bases at J, with 9 bases between. The CDR3 here is CASSKDSDYGYTF. The CDR3 DNA follows: TGTGCCAGTAGTAAGGACTCGGACTATGGCTACACCTTC.

The chain combines TRBV6-6 with TRBJ1-2; the D gene is possibly TRBD1 (6 bases). The CDR3 length is 12 residues. The V end was cut by 6 bases, the J end by 5 bases, with 10 bases between. Germline values: CDR1 MNHNY, CDR2 SVGAGI (reference sequence). CDR3 loop: CASSRTDYGYTF. In nucleotides, the CDR3 is TGTGCCAGCAGCCGGACAGATTATGGCTACACCTTC.

The chain couples TRBV6-6 to TRBJ2-5, with 10 bases identical to TRBD1. CDR1 MNHNY and CDR2 SVGAGI come from the germline V gene (reference sequence). The CDR3 totals 15 residues. V dropped 7 bases and J dropped 5; count of bases not matched to a gene: 10. In nucleotides, the CDR3 is TGTGCCAGCACCCCCAGGGACAGGGGTGAGGAGACCCAGTACTTC. It specifies CASTPRDRGEETQYF.

The V and J genes are TRBV19 and TRBJ2-7, with D perhaps TRBD1 (7 bases). The CDR3 extends over 14 amino acids. V was clipped by 9 bases and J by 7 bases, with 22 bases between them. The germline CDR1 and CDR2 sequences are LNHDA and SQIVND (reference sequence). The CDR3: CASARTGRGEEQYF. CDR3 DNA: TGTGCCAGCGCCCGGACAGGAAGGGGGGAAGAGCAGTACTTC.

In its sample, this clone was seen a few times. The V call is TRBV19, the J call TRBJ1-3; D is uncertain. This CDR3 contains 13 residues. Per the germline V gene, CDR1 is LNHDA and CDR2 is SQIVND (reference sequence). Trimming pared 4 bases from V and 4 bases from J, leaving 8 bases between. The CDR3 loop reads CASSTEVGNTIYF. In DNA form, the CDR3 reads TGTGCCAGTAGTACCGAGGTGGGAAACACCATATATTTT.

The rearrangement links TRBV5-1 to TRBJ2-1; perhaps TRBD2 as D (6 bases). Trimming removed 4 bases at V and 8 bases at J, with 10 bases between. The length of the CDR3 is 12 residues. From germline, CDR1 is SGHRS and CDR2 YFSETQ. The DNA for the CDR3 is TGCGCCAGCAGCGACCCGGGGGATGAGCAGTTCTTC. Protein sequence: CASSDPGDEQFF.

This chain joins TRBV6-6 and TRBJ1-4; D is possibly TRBD1 (6 bases). CDR3 length equals 15 residues. Deletions cut 2 bases from V and 3 bases from J, with 10 bases between. Germline CDR1 and CDR2: MNHNY and SVGAGI (reference sequence). Here the CDR3 reads CASSYGGAANEKLFF. The CDR3 DNA reads TGTGCCAGCAGTTACGGGGGCGCGGCTAATGAAAAACTGTTTTTT.

This clone was found once. The rearrangement links TRBV5-1 to TRBJ2-7, with 8 bases fitting TRBD2. There are 15 residues in the CDR3. Losses at the gene ends were 3 bases for V and 7 bases for J; bases not matched to a gene: 12. Germline V gene data show CDR1 as SGHRS and CDR2 as YFSETQ. The CDR3, as DNA: TGCGCCAGCAGCTCAACGGGGGGGCCCGATGAAGAGCAGTACTTC. It codes for CASSSTGGPDEEQYF.

The chain uses TRBV6-5 and TRBJ1-5; possibly TRBD1 for D (5 bases). CDR1 MNHEY and CDR2 SVGAGI come from the germline V gene. V was pared by 4 bases and J by 6 bases, with 10 bases between. The CDR3 loop spans 13 amino acids. The CDR3 is CASSWGDGQPQHF. CDR3 nucleotides: TGTGCCAGCAGTTGGGGGGATGGTCAGCCCCAGCATTTT.

The chain uses TRBV5-8 and TRBJ1-5; no definite D call. This CDR3 has 14 amino acids. Per germline, CDR1 SGHTS and CDR2 YDEGEE. V lost 1 base, J lost 3 bases, and 8 bases lay in between. The CDR3 DNA reads as TGTGCCAGCAGCTTGTCCGGGAACAATCAGCCCCAGCATTTT. Its translation: CASSLSGNNQPQHF.

The V call is TRBV4-2, the J call TRBJ2-2; 10 nucleotides line up with TRBD2. From germline, CDR1 is LGHNA and CDR2 YNFKEQ. The CDR3 is 17 amino acids. J lost 7 bases, V lost 0 bases, and 8 bases had no gene match. The chain's CDR3 is CASSQETAGGPGGELFF. The CDR3, as DNA: TGTGCCAGCAGCCAAGAAACAGCGGGGGGGCCGGGCGGGGAGCTGTTTTTT.

The CDR3 region is CASSLVHGDEQYF. CDR3 in DNA: TGTGCCAGCAGCTTGGTTCATGGAGACGAGCAGTACTTC. The chain uses TRBV5-4 and TRBJ2-7; D call uncertain. Per the germline V gene, CDR1 is SGHNT and CDR2 is YYREEE (reference sequence). There are 13 residues in the CDR3. The ends were cut back, 0 bases at V and 5 bases at J, with 9 bases in the middle.

The chain recombines TRBV6-5 with TRBJ1-1; perhaps TRBD1 as D (6 bases). Trimming took off 5 bases at V and 6 bases at J, with 16 bases between the two ends. The CDR3 is 14 residues long. Germline CDR1 is MNHEY and CDR2 is SVGAGI. CDR3 sequence (DNA): TGTGCCAGCAGTGCGAATACAGGGATAGCTGAAGCTTTCTTT. Its translation: CASSANTGIAEAFF.

The chain uses TRBV6-4 and TRBJ1-5; 12 bases agree with TRBD1. The CDR3 loop spans 14 amino acids. CDR1 is MRHNA and CDR2 is SNTAGT in the germline V gene. J lost 3 bases, V lost 8 bases, and 2 bases had no gene match. The CDR3 DNA is TGTGCCAGCCGGGACAGGGGGCACAATCAGCCCCAGCATTTT. This codes for CASRDRGHNQPQHF.